This is a list of T cell receptor beta chains from one sample in a study of Ad26.COV2.S vaccination and SARS-CoV-2 variants. Sequenced by immunoSEQ multiplex PCR; TCRdb stores in-frame clones only, minus some. This table has 250,000 or so clones, roughly nine tenths appearing once. This specimen consisted of peripheral blood, obtained in a trial of Ad26.COV2.S vaccine versus placebo. These receptors were obtained from a person aged 18-65 years who received the Ad26.COV2.S COVID-19 vaccine or a placebo. Each CDR3 is given without its conserved first and last residue. Each record gives: V gene, D gene, J gene, CDR3 protein. A D gene is named only where the DNA matches it firmly.

V gene: TRBV12-3/TRBV12-4
D gene: .
J gene: TRBJ2-1
CDR3 protein: ASSTPGEQF

V gene: TRBV9
D gene: .
J gene: TRBJ2-3
CDR3 protein: ASSVDQTDTQY

V gene: TRBV7-9
D gene: TRBD2
J gene: TRBJ2-3
CDR3 protein: ASSSDRELAGVDTQY

V gene: TRBV3-1/TRBV3-2
D gene: TRBD2
J gene: TRBJ2-2
CDR3 protein: ASSQRGTSVSGELF

V gene: TRBV9
D gene: TRBD1
J gene: TRBJ2-3
CDR3 protein: ASSVFRTGGRDTQY

V gene: TRBV7-9
D gene: TRBD1
J gene: TRBJ1-1
CDR3 protein: ASSRKDRAAEAF

V gene: TRBV15
D gene: TRBD1
J gene: TRBJ2-1
CDR3 protein: ATQGTGWYNEQF

V gene: TRBV5-4
D gene: .
J gene: TRBJ2-5
CDR3 protein: ASSLGRGWKQETQY

V gene: TRBV7-2
D gene: .
J gene: TRBJ2-1
CDR3 protein: ASGTPQEGEQF

V gene: TRBV4-1
D gene: .
J gene: TRBJ1-2
CDR3 protein: ASSQESGIYYGYT

V gene: TRBV11-2
D gene: .
J gene: TRBJ2-7
CDR3 protein: ASSPNTVEQY

V gene: TRBV6-5
D gene: .
J gene: TRBJ1-2
CDR3 protein: ASSYSRYNYGYT

V gene: TRBV5-6
D gene: TRBD2
J gene: TRBJ2-2
CDR3 protein: ASSLSGRAYTGELF

V gene: TRBV7-9
D gene: .
J gene: TRBJ1-2
CDR3 protein: ASSSPSRPGRYGYT

V gene: TRBV12-3/TRBV12-4
D gene: .
J gene: TRBJ1-1
CDR3 protein: ASGYKGWAEAF

V gene: TRBV6-5
D gene: TRBD1
J gene: TRBJ2-5
CDR3 protein: ASSRTGGASETQY

V gene: TRBV4-1
D gene: .
J gene: TRBJ2-5
CDR3 protein: ASSQASQGQETQY

V gene: TRBV20-1
D gene: .
J gene: TRBJ1-5
CDR3 protein: SASRASVYSNQPQH

V gene: TRBV5-6
D gene: TRBD2
J gene: TRBJ2-1
CDR3 protein: ASSYRTSGSSFNEQF

V gene: TRBV5-6
D gene: TRBD1
J gene: TRBJ2-5
CDR3 protein: ASSRPGTGYQETQY

V gene: TRBV20-1
D gene: .
J gene: TRBJ2-7
CDR3 protein: SASRAGSYEQY

V gene: TRBV19
D gene: .
J gene: TRBJ1-3
CDR3 protein: ASSGNRNTIY